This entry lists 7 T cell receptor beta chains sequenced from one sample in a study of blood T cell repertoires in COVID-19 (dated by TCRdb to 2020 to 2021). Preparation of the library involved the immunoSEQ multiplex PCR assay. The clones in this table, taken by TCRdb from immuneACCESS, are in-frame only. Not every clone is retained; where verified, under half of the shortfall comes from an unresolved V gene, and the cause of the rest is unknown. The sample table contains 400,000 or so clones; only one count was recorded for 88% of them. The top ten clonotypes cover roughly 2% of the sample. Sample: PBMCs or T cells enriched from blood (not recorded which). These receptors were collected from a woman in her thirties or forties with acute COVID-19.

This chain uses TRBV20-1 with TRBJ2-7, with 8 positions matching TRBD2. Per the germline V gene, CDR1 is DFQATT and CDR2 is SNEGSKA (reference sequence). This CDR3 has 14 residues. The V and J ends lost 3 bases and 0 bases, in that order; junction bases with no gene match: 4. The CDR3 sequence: CSASSGESSYEQYF. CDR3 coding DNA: TGCAGTGCTAGTAGCGGGGAGAGCTCCTACGAGCAGTACTTC.

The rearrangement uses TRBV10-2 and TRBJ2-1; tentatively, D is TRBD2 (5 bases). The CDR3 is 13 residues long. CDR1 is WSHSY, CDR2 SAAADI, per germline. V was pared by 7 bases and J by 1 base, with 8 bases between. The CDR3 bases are TGCGCCAGCACCCGGGGTTCCTACAATGAGCAGTTCTTC. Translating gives CASTRGSYNEQFF.

The CDR3 region is CATSKRDREREQYF. CDR3 nucleotide sequence: TGTGCCACCAGTAAAAGGGACAGGGAGCGCGAGCAGTACTTC. J is TRBJ2-7 and V is TRBV15, with 9 positions matching TRBD1. Germline CDR1 is LNHNV and CDR2 is YYDKDF (reference sequence). The junction had 9 bases not matched to a gene; V was cut back by 6 bases and J by 6 bases. This CDR3 is 14 amino acids long. The full variable domain, its missing parts supplied by reference TRBV15 and TRBJ2-7, is DAMVIQNPRYQVTQFGKPVTLSCSQTLNHNVMYWYQQKSSQAPKLLFHYYDKDFNNEADTPDNFQSRRPNTSFCFLDIRSPGLGDTAMYLCATSKRDREREQYFGPGTRLTVT.

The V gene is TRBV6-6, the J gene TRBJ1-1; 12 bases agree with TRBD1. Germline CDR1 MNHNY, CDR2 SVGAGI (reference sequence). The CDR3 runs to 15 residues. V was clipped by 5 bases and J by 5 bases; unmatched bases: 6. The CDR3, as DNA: TGTGCCAGCAGTACGGGACAGGGGGCGGAAACTGAAGCTTTCTTT. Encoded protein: CASSTGQGAETEAFF.

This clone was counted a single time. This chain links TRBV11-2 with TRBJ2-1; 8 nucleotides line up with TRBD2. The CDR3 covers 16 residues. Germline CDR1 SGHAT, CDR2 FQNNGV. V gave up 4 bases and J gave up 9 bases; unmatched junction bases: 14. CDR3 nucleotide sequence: TGTGCCAGCAGCTCAGGAGGTCGGGGGGGTTTGAGTGAGCAGTTCTTC. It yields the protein CASSSGGRGGLSEQFF.

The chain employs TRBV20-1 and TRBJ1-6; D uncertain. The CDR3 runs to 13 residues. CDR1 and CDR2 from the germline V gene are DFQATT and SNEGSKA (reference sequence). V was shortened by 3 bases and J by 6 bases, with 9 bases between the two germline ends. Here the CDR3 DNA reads TGCAGTGCTAGTTCGCGGGGTAATTCACCCCTCCACTTT. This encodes CSASSRGNSPLHF.

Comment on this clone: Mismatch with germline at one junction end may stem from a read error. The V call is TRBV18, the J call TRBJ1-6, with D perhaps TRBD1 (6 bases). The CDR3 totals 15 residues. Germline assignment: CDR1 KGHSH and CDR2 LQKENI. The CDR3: CASSPQGVANSPLHF. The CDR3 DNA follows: TGTGCCAGCTCTCCACAGGGAGTGGCTAATTCACCCCTCCACTTT.